This is a list of T cell receptor beta chains from one sample in a study of PD-1 blockade in mismatch repair-deficient tumors. Repertoires were generated with immunoSEQ multiplex PCR, while TCRdb's copy carries only in-frame clones and drops some. Among roughly 34,000 clones listed, around 80% were seen once. The specimen comprised PBMCs, sampled roughly 6 weeks after starting pembrolizumab. The source of these receptors is an adult with mismatch repair-deficient cancer. Both conserved end residues are part of each CDR3. A D gene is named only where the DNA matches it firmly. Size is omitted from some rows. Given values are once, few, many or a class for expanded clones.

v_gene: TRBV2
j_gene: TRBJ2-7
d_gene: TRBD2
abundance: few
CDR3nt: TGTGCCAGCAGCGTTTACCGGGGGGGGTACGAGCAGTACTTC
CDR3aa: CASSVYRGGYEQYF

v_gene: TRBV5-1
j_gene: TRBJ2-7
d_gene: .
abundance: few
CDR3nt: TGCGCCAGCAGTAATCCCAGCGTCCACGAGCAGTACTTC
CDR3aa: CASSNPSVHEQYF

v_gene: TRBV9
j_gene: TRBJ2-1
d_gene: .
abundance: .
CDR3nt: TGTGCCAGCAGCGTTAGCGGTCAGAACAATGAGCAGTTCTTC
CDR3aa: CASSVSGQNNEQFF

v_gene: TRBV19
j_gene: TRBJ2-7
d_gene: .
abundance: .
CDR3nt: TGTGCCAGTAGTATAAACCAGTTCTACGAGCAGTACTTC
CDR3aa: CASSINQFYEQYF

v_gene: TRBV5-1
j_gene: TRBJ2-2
d_gene: TRBD2
abundance: .
CDR3nt: TGCGCCAGCAGCTTGGGGCTAGCGGGCGGGGAGCTGTTTTTT
CDR3aa: CASSLGLAGGELFF

v_gene: TRBV7-2
j_gene: TRBJ2-1
d_gene: .
abundance: .
CDR3nt: TGTGCCAGCAGCTCATTTACCGGGAGCGAGCAGTTCTTC
CDR3aa: CASSSFTGSEQFF

v_gene: TRBV28
j_gene: TRBJ2-1
d_gene: TRBD2
abundance: .
CDR3nt: TGTGCCAGCAGTCCAAGCGGGAGGGCTTCCTACAATGAGCAGTTCTTC
CDR3aa: CASSPSGRASYNEQFF

v_gene: TRBV7-8
j_gene: TRBJ2-7
d_gene: TRBD2
abundance: .
CDR3nt: TGTGCCAGCAGAACGGGACTAGCGGGAGCAAGGAACGAGCAGTACTTC
CDR3aa: CASRTGLAGARNEQYF

v_gene: TRBV18
j_gene: TRBJ1-5
d_gene: .
abundance: .
CDR3nt: TGTGCCAGCTCACCGATCGGCAGGGATCAGCCCCAGCATTTT
CDR3aa: CASSPIGRDQPQHF

v_gene: TRBV7-2
j_gene: TRBJ2-3
d_gene: .
abundance: .
CDR3nt: TGTGCCAGCAGCTTAGCAGGGGCAGTTGTTACGCAGTATTTT
CDR3aa: CASSLAGAVVTQYF

v_gene: TRBV9
j_gene: TRBJ2-7
d_gene: .
abundance: few
CDR3nt: TGTGCCAGCAGCGTAGCCCCAGGTGTCGAGCAGTACTTC
CDR3aa: CASSVAPGVEQYF

v_gene: TRBV12-5
j_gene: TRBJ1-2
d_gene: TRBD1
abundance: .
CDR3nt: TGTGCTAGTGGTTTGGTAATATCGGGACAGGGTGATGGCTACACCTTC
CDR3aa: CASGLVISGQGDGYTF

v_gene: TRBV6-5
j_gene: TRBJ2-1
d_gene: TRBD2
abundance: .
CDR3nt: TGTGCCAGCAGCAGCCCCGGGACTAGCGTCTATGAGCAGTTCTTC
CDR3aa: CASSSPGTSVYEQFF

v_gene: TRBV6-5
j_gene: TRBJ2-7
d_gene: TRBD1
abundance: .
CDR3nt: TGTGCCAGCAGATTACAGGGGGCTTCCGGCGAGCAGTACTTC
CDR3aa: CASRLQGASGEQYF

v_gene: TRBV11-2
j_gene: TRBJ2-3
d_gene: .
abundance: .
CDR3nt: TGTGCCAGCAGCTTAGAGGGGCGTACGCAGTATTTT
CDR3aa: CASSLEGRTQYF

v_gene: TRBV19
j_gene: TRBJ1-2
d_gene: .
abundance: .
CDR3nt: TGTGCCAGTAGTAATACTGGGGGAGGGAGATATGGCTACACCTTC
CDR3aa: CASSNTGGGRYGYTF

v_gene: TRBV6-1
j_gene: TRBJ2-5
d_gene: .
abundance: .
CDR3nt: TGTGCCAGCACCGAACCCTTTAGGGGTAAAGAGACCCAGTACTTC
CDR3aa: CASTEPFRGKETQYF

v_gene: TRBV27
j_gene: TRBJ2-7
d_gene: TRBD2
abundance: once
CDR3nt: TGTGCCAGCAGTCCGTTGACTAGCGCGCACTCCTACGAGCAGTACTTC
CDR3aa: CASSPLTSAHSYEQYF

v_gene: TRBV6-1
j_gene: TRBJ2-2
d_gene: .
abundance: .
CDR3nt: TGTGCCAGCACCCGGCAGGGTGCTTACGGGGAGCTGTTTTTT
CDR3aa: CASTRQGAYGELFF

v_gene: TRBV11-3
j_gene: TRBJ2-2
d_gene: .
abundance: .
CDR3nt: TGTGCCAGCAGCTTAGAGGGCTACGGGAACACCGGGGAGCTGTTTTTT
CDR3aa: CASSLEGYGNTGELFF

v_gene: TRBV6-6
j_gene: TRBJ2-5
d_gene: TRBD2
abundance: .
CDR3nt: TGTGCCAGCAGTTACTTAGCGGGAGTTTTAGAGACCCAGTACTTC
CDR3aa: CASSYLAGVLETQYF

v_gene: TRBV21-1
j_gene: TRBJ2-3
d_gene: .
abundance: .
CDR3nt: TGTGCCAGCAGCAAAGCGAGGTTATCACAAGCTCCTCCGTACCCAAGCACAGATACGCAGTATTTT
CDR3aa: CASSKARLSQAPPYPSTDTQYF

v_gene: TRBV28
j_gene: TRBJ1-2
d_gene: TRBD1
abundance: .
CDR3nt: TGTGCCAGCAGTTTATGGGGGACAGCCGCTTCGAACTATGGCTACACCTTC
CDR3aa: CASSLWGTAASNYGYTF

v_gene: TRBV21-1
j_gene: TRBJ1-3
d_gene: .
abundance: .
CDR3nt: TGTGCCAGCAGCCCGAGGGACAGGGGCCCGCCTGGAAACACCATATATTTT
CDR3aa: CASSPRDRGPPGNTIYF

v_gene: TRBV5-4
j_gene: TRBJ1-1
d_gene: .
abundance: few
CDR3nt: TGTGCCAGCAGCTTGTACAGAGCAAACACTGAAGCTTTCTTT
CDR3aa: CASSLYRANTEAFF

v_gene: TRBV9
j_gene: TRBJ2-7
d_gene: TRBD2
abundance: few
CDR3nt: TGTGCCAGCAGCGTCGGAGCGGGGCGCCTCTACGAGCAGTACTTC
CDR3aa: CASSVGAGRLYEQYF

v_gene: TRBV7-2
j_gene: TRBJ2-5
d_gene: .
abundance: .
CDR3nt: TGTGCCAGCAGCTTACAACCTTGGGGAGAAGAGACCCAGTACTTC
CDR3aa: CASSLQPWGEETQYF

v_gene: TRBV11-2
j_gene: TRBJ2-1
d_gene: .
abundance: .
CDR3nt: TGTGCCAGCAGCCTGTTCAGCGATGAGCAGTTCTTC
CDR3aa: CASSLFSDEQFF

v_gene: TRBV6-5
j_gene: TRBJ2-5
d_gene: .
abundance: .
CDR3nt: TGTGCCAGCAGTTTCCACCGGGACACGGTAGAGACCCAGTACTTC
CDR3aa: CASSFHRDTVETQYF

v_gene: TRBV15
j_gene: TRBJ1-5
d_gene: .
abundance: .
CDR3nt: TGTGCCACCAGCAGGTCTAAGGACACCAATAGCAATCAGCCCCAGCATTTT
CDR3aa: CATSRSKDTNSNQPQHF

v_gene: TRBV7-2
j_gene: TRBJ2-1
d_gene: TRBD1
abundance: .
CDR3nt: TGTGCCAGCAGCCATACAACGGGACAGTCGAGCTCCTACAATGAGCAGTTCTTC
CDR3aa: CASSHTTGQSSSYNEQFF

v_gene: TRBV7-2
j_gene: TRBJ2-7
d_gene: TRBD1
abundance: .
CDR3nt: TGTGCCAGCAGCTTAGCTCCAGGGGGCAGCTACGAGCAGTACTTC
CDR3aa: CASSLAPGGSYEQYF

v_gene: TRBV5-1
j_gene: TRBJ1-6
d_gene: TRBD1
abundance: .
CDR3nt: TGCGCCAGCAGCCCCGGGACAGTGCAAGCGCTCTCCTATAATTCACCCCTCCACTTT
CDR3aa: CASSPGTVQALSYNSPLHF

v_gene: TRBV9
j_gene: TRBJ1-1
d_gene: .
abundance: .
CDR3nt: TGTGCCAGCAGCGTAGGTCCCCTTTTGGAAGCTTTCTTT
CDR3aa: CASSVGPLLEAFF

v_gene: TRBV7-2
j_gene: TRBJ2-7
d_gene: TRBD1
abundance: .
CDR3nt: TGTGCCAGCAGCTTAAGTTACAGGGGGCCCAATCGGCAGTACTTC
CDR3aa: CASSLSYRGPNRQYF

v_gene: TRBV6-5
j_gene: TRBJ1-2
d_gene: TRBD1
abundance: .
CDR3nt: TGTGCCAGCAGTTACAGGGACAGGGGGCAAGACTACACCTTC
CDR3aa: CASSYRDRGQDYTF

v_gene: TRBV5-1
j_gene: TRBJ2-1
d_gene: TRBD1
abundance: .
CDR3nt: TGCGCCAGCAGCTTGGGTACAGGGGCGGCCGCGGGTTACAATGAGCAGTTCTTC
CDR3aa: CASSLGTGAAAGYNEQFF

v_gene: TRBV30
j_gene: TRBJ2-2
d_gene: .
abundance: .
CDR3nt: TGTGCCTGGAGTGTACACAACACCGGGGAGCTGTTTTTT
CDR3aa: CAWSVHNTGELFF

v_gene: TRBV19
j_gene: TRBJ2-2
d_gene: TRBD2
abundance: .
CDR3nt: TGTGCCAGTTCCCGGGACTACCAAACCGGGGAGCTGTTTTTT
CDR3aa: CASSRDYQTGELFF

v_gene: TRBV18
j_gene: TRBJ1-6
d_gene: .
abundance: .
CDR3nt: TGTGCCAGCTCAACCGGACTTTCCCTTCTATCACCCCTCCACTTT
CDR3aa: CASSTGLSLLSPLHF

v_gene: TRBV29-1
j_gene: TRBJ1-2
d_gene: .
abundance: medium-sized
CDR3nt: TGCAGCGTTGTTTGGGGAGAAGGGAAGTATGGCTACACCTTC
CDR3aa: CSVVWGEGKYGYTF

v_gene: TRBV5-6
j_gene: TRBJ1-6
d_gene: TRBD1
abundance: once
CDR3nt: TGTGCCAGCAGCTTAACAGGGGGCAATTCACCCCTCCACTTT
CDR3aa: CASSLTGGNSPLHF

v_gene: TRBV7-3
j_gene: TRBJ2-5
d_gene: TRBD1
abundance: .
CDR3nt: TGTGCCAGCAGCTTCAACAGGGGGCGGCGGGAGACCCAGTACTTC
CDR3aa: CASSFNRGRRETQYF

v_gene: TRBV11-2
j_gene: TRBJ2-7
d_gene: .
abundance: .
CDR3nt: TGTGCCAGCAGCTTAGTAGGGGGTGGCTACGAGCAGTACTTC
CDR3aa: CASSLVGGGYEQYF

v_gene: TRBV7-9
j_gene: TRBJ2-2
d_gene: TRBD2
abundance: .
CDR3nt: TGTGCCAGCAGCCCCTGGGGACTAGCGGGGGGGAACACCGGGGAGCTGTTTTTT
CDR3aa: CASSPWGLAGGNTGELFF

v_gene: TRBV7-9
j_gene: TRBJ1-1
d_gene: TRBD1
abundance: once
CDR3nt: TGTGCCAGCAGCTCGTACAGGGGGCGGGGAGGTGAAGCTTTCTTT
CDR3aa: CASSSYRGRGGEAFF

v_gene: TRBV7-9
j_gene: TRBJ2-7
d_gene: TRBD2
abundance: few
CDR3nt: TGTGCCAGCAGCTTAGTGGCGGGAGCCTCCGAGCAGTACTTC
CDR3aa: CASSLVAGASEQYF

v_gene: TRBV5-1
j_gene: TRBJ2-3
d_gene: TRBD2
abundance: .
CDR3nt: TGCGCCAGCAGCTTGGTGAGGGGATTTAGCGGGATCGAGGGCACAGATACGCAGTATTTT
CDR3aa: CASSLVRGFSGIEGTDTQYF

v_gene: TRBV2
j_gene: TRBJ2-5
d_gene: .
abundance: .
CDR3nt: TGTGCCAGCAGGAGAGGCTTCTTAGAGACCCAGTACTTC
CDR3aa: CASRRGFLETQYF

v_gene: TRBV18
j_gene: TRBJ2-5
d_gene: .
abundance: .
CDR3nt: TGTGCCAGCTCACCACGGAGAGCGGAAGAGACCCAGTACTTC
CDR3aa: CASSPRRAEETQYF

v_gene: TRBV7-9
j_gene: TRBJ2-2
d_gene: .
abundance: .
CDR3nt: TGTGCCAGCAGCTTAGTCGGCAGGGTCACCGGGGAGCTGTTTTTT
CDR3aa: CASSLVGRVTGELFF

v_gene: TRBV15
j_gene: TRBJ1-4
d_gene: .
abundance: .
CDR3nt: TGTGCCACCAGCAGTCGGCGCAGGAATAATGAAAAACTGTTTTTT
CDR3aa: CATSSRRRNNEKLFF

v_gene: TRBV7-8
j_gene: TRBJ2-7
d_gene: .
abundance: .
CDR3nt: TGTGCCAGCAGCTTGCCCAGCGGCTACGAGCAGTACTTC
CDR3aa: CASSLPSGYEQYF

v_gene: TRBV7-2
j_gene: TRBJ2-1
d_gene: TRBD2
abundance: .
CDR3nt: TGTGCCAGCAGCTTAACTAGCGGGGCATACAATGAGCAGTTCTTC
CDR3aa: CASSLTSGAYNEQFF

v_gene: TRBV28
j_gene: TRBJ2-1
d_gene: .
abundance: .
CDR3nt: TGTGCCAGCATAGCCGTACTAGAGCCGAGAAAAAATGAGCAGTTCTTC
CDR3aa: CASIAVLEPRKNEQFF

v_gene: TRBV10-2
j_gene: TRBJ2-5
d_gene: TRBD2
abundance: .
CDR3nt: TGCGCCAGCAGTGAGGGGGGACTAGGGCCAGAGACCCAGTACTTC
CDR3aa: CASSEGGLGPETQYF

v_gene: TRBV23-1
j_gene: TRBJ2-4
d_gene: TRBD1
abundance: medium-sized
CDR3nt: TGCGCCAGCAGTCAATCGGGGGACAGAGCCAAAAACATTCAGTACTTC
CDR3aa: CASSQSGDRAKNIQYF